The entry below gives a single TCR beta chain sequence along with its context. The antigen is undetermined. These data originate in a study of shared clonotypes between healthy human individuals. Turning to the study itself: In total, the donors were a couple of women and three men aged 18 to 49.

Study-level results: The sole specimen, blood, was sampled, and tissue repertoires likely differ. Non-shared clonotypes had lower generation probabilities than those shared by all four donors.

CDR1 SNHLY and CDR2 FYNNEI come from the germline V gene. V lost 5 bases and J 3 bases, leaving 16 bases between the germline ends. The CDR3 is 15 residues long. A 200 ng quantity of DNA, 32,000 or so T cell genomes, went into the sorted-subset replicate PCRs. Libraries were prepared by immunoSEQ multiplex PCR; TCRdb keeps only in-frame clonotypes and omits some of them. This sample has roughly 2.5 million clones, with around 94% found just once. Source material: naive CD4+ T cells sorted from blood. The sample's subset: CD45RA+ positively selected. The TCR was taken from a man aged 18-30 years in good health. V gene TRBV2 combines with J gene TRBJ1-1, with a possible D match to TRBD1 (5 bases). CDR3 DNA sequence: TGTGCCAGCAGTACCCAGGGTATGGGAGACACTGAAGCTTTCTTT. It is translated as CASSTQGMGDTEAFF.